A single sample is the source of the 22 T cell receptor beta chains below, sequenced in a study of blood T cells in healthy people across ages. Combining a sample-barcoded 5' primer with a J-beta primer mix, a second PCR ran for roughly 6 to 12 cycles. One entry per CDR3 protein, called by TCRdb with MiXCR from the 5' RACE reads. The table has more than 1 million distinct CDR3 sequences, around 43% seen once. The specimen sequenced was blood. These receptors originate from a woman aged 60-70 years in good health.

The V gene is TRBV28, the J gene TRBJ1-1; 7 bases map to TRBD1. The V and J ends lost 6 bases and 6 bases, in that order; junction bases with no gene match: 1. The CDR3 totals 11 residues. Germline V gene sequence: CDR1 MDHEN, CDR2 SYDVKM. The CDR3 loop reads CASSDRAEAFF. The DNA for the CDR3 is TGTGCCAGCAGCGACAGGGCTGAAGCTTTCTTT.

This chain uses TRBV10-3 with TRBJ2-2; 10 bases are shared with TRBD1. Germline V CDR1 and CDR2: ENHRY, SYGVKD. The ends lost 6 bases at V and 5 bases at J; junction bases unmatched: 3. The CDR3 sequence is 14 residues long. The CDR3 loop is CAIRGDRGTGELFF. The CDR3 coding sequence is TGTGCCATCAGGGGGGACAGGGGAACCGGGGAGCTGTTTTTT.

The chain has TRBV7-9 and TRBJ2-1; TRBD2 matches 7 bases. The CDR3 has 17 residues. Looked up from germline, CDR1 is SEHNR and CDR2 is FQNEAQ (reference sequence). After removal of 5 bases from V and 9 bases from J, the junction contained 19 bases not matched to a gene. CDR3 loop: CASSPRMVGGGLGEQFF. Here the CDR3 DNA reads TGTGCCAGCAGCCCCCGAATGGTGGGGGGGGGACTTGGTGAGCAGTTCTTC.

This clonotype was observed a handful of times. One junction end does not reproduce the germline sequence, and a read error may be involved. V usage is TRBV29-1 and J usage is TRBJ2-1; possibly TRBD1 for D (6 bases). The CDR3 is 11 amino acids. Germline CDR1 is SQVTM and CDR2 is ANQGSEA. The CDR3 sequence: CSGEEGDRRFF. CDR3 in DNA: TGCAGCGGTGAAGAGGGGGACCGCCGGTTCTTC.

This chain links TRBV11-2 with TRBJ2-3; 7 nucleotides match TRBD2. Germline V lookup: CDR1 SGHAT, CDR2 FQNNGV. Trimming took 0 bases from V and 4 from J; bases not matched to a gene: 10. This CDR3 has 17 residues. CDR3 bases: TGTGCCAGCAGCTTAGAACCGAGCGGGAATTTGGCAGATACGCAGTATTTT. This gives the protein CASSLEPSGNLADTQYF.

V is TRBV6-6 and J is TRBJ2-1, with 9 positions matching TRBD2. The V and J ends lost 5 bases and 7 bases, in that order; junction bases with no gene match: 9. CDR3 length equals 15 residues. Germline V gene sequence: CDR1 MNHNY, CDR2 SVGAGI (reference sequence). CDR3 protein: CASSGASGDQNEQFF. The CDR3 DNA is TGTGCCAGCAGTGGGGCTAGCGGGGACCAAAATGAGCAGTTCTTC.

A remark on this clonotype: A much larger clone sits a single nucleotide away, making a read error possible. This rearrangement joins TRBV4-2 to TRBJ2-1; D call uncertain. This CDR3 region has 13 residues. From germline, CDR1 is LGHNA and CDR2 YNFKEQ. The CDR3 region is CASSKSSYKEQFF. The CDR3 bases are TGTGCCAGCAGCAAAAGCAGTTACAAGGAGCAGTTCTTC.

The J gene is TRBJ2-5, the V gene TRBV12-3 or TRBV12-4; 9 bases line up with TRBD2. The CDR3 is made up of 18 amino acids. J was trimmed by 1 base and V by 3 bases; bases with no gene match: 12. The CDR3 nucleotides are TGTGCCAGCAGTTTGGCCCGCCCGTTAGCGGGGGTCCAAGAGACCCAGTACTTC. Residues: CASSLARPLAGVQETQYF.

This clonotype has a handful of counts. This chain joins TRBV20-1 and TRBJ2-4, with D tentatively TRBD1 (5 bases). The CDR3 length is 13 residues. Germline-derived CDR1 and CDR2 are DFQATT and SNEGSKA (reference sequence). V was shortened by 1 base and J by 6 bases, with 10 bases between the two germline ends. The chain's CDR3 is CSARGGDRNIQYF. DNA of the CDR3: TGCAGTGCTAGAGGGGGTGACAGAAACATTCAGTACTTC.

This clonotype was detected only a few times. The gene calls are TRBV28 and TRBJ2-7; no clear D gene. The ends were cut back, 11 bases at V and 2 bases at J, with 10 bases in the middle. Germline V gene data show CDR1 as MDHEN and CDR2 as SYDVKM. The CDR3 length is 11 residues. The CDR3 DNA is TGTGCCTGCTCTCGCGCCTACGAGCAGTACTTC. Protein: CACSRAYEQYF.

This clonotype came up a few times. The chain combines TRBV6-2 or TRBV6-3 with TRBJ2-7; D is unresolved. Between the trimmed V and J ends, which lost 4 bases and 0 bases, there was a span of 7 bases. The V gene's germline CDR1 is MNHEY and CDR2 SVGEGT. The CDR3 is 13 residues long. The CDR3 coding sequence is TGTGCCAGCAGTTGGAGTAGCTCCTACGAGCAGTACTTC. Translating it yields CASSWSSSYEQYF.

The chain uses TRBV11-2 and TRBJ2-1, with TRBD2 identical over 7 bases. The CDR3 extends over 15 amino acids. Germline loops: CDR1 SGHAT, CDR2 FQNNGV. With V trimmed by 3 bases and J by 4 bases, 6 bases remained unmatched. Here the CDR3 DNA reads TGTGCCAGCAGCTTCCTAAGTAGCGGGTACAATGAGCAGTTCTTC. It codes for CASSFLSSGYNEQFF.

The chain couples TRBV29-1 to TRBJ2-1; the match to TRBD1 covers 8 bases. The J call is doubtful: the DNA matches TRBJ2-7 better. The germline CDR1 and CDR2 sequences are SQVTM and ANQGSEA. The CDR3 is made up of 12 amino acids. This CDR3 reads CSERQGTNEQYF. Written as DNA, the CDR3 is TGCAGCGAACGACAGGGGACGAATGAGCAGTACTTC.

This clonotype has only a few counts. The V call is TRBV6-4, the J call TRBJ1-2; D gene ambiguous. Germline loops: CDR1 MRHNA, CDR2 SNTAGT. The CDR3 length is 13 residues. V was cut by 8 bases and J by 7 bases, with 17 bases left in between. CDR3 sequence reads: CASPRGLRLGYTF. The CDR3 nucleotides are TGTGCCAGCCCCCGTGGGTTGAGACTTGGCTACACCTTC.

The table lists this clonotype with a few counts. The genes are TRBV2 and TRBJ2-5; 8 bases fit TRBD2. CDR3 length: 15 residues. V was pared by 4 bases and J by 1 base, with 5 bases of the junction left unmatched. From germline, CDR1 is SNHLY and CDR2 FYNNEI. CDR3 in DNA: TGTGCCAGCAGTGCCGAGCGGGAGTGCCAAGAGACCCAGTACTTC. This gives the protein CASSAERECQETQYF.

The sample holds a few counts of this clonotype. In DNA, the CDR3 is TGTGCCAGCAGACCGGGACAGAAGTACGAGCAGTACTTC. As protein: CASRPGQKYEQYF. The chain recombines TRBV7-9 with TRBJ2-7; 7 nucleotides align to TRBD1. V shed 6 bases, J shed 4 bases, and the junction held 6 bases outside the gene matches. The length of the CDR3 is 13 residues. Germline V gene data show CDR1 as SEHNR and CDR2 as FQNEAQ (reference sequence).

The genes are TRBV29-1 and TRBJ2-1; D is unclear. The CDR3 is made up of 15 amino acids. The germline V gene has CDR1 SQVTM and CDR2 ANQGSEA. Trimming took 6 bases from V and 6 from J, leaving 21 bases between them. In nucleotides, the CDR3 is TGCAGCGTGCCCCAGGAGTGGGGTAACTTCAATGAGCAGTTCTTC. Amino acids: CSVPQEWGNFNEQFF.

The rearrangement links TRBV4-1 to TRBJ2-5; perhaps TRBD2 as D (6 bases). The end of the DNA is better explained by TRBJ2-7, so the J call may be wrong. From germline, CDR1 is MGHRA and CDR2 YSYEKL. The CDR3 has 16 amino acids. The chain's CDR3 is CASSQKTALADYEQYF. CDR3 coding DNA: TGCGCCAGCAGCCAAAAGACGGCACTAGCCGACTACGAGCAGTACTTC.

Only one count was recorded for this clonotype. The V and J genes are TRBV15 and TRBJ2-3; D could derive from TRBD1 or TRBD2 (5 bases each). CDR3 length equals 15 residues. Trimming pared 3 bases from V and 8 bases from J, leaving 18 bases between. CDR1 and CDR2 (germline): LNHNV, YYDKDF (reference sequence). The CDR3 DNA is TGTGCCACCAGCAGGGAAAGGGGAGTCCTGGGTACGCAGTATTTT. It translates to CATSRERGVLGTQYF.

This clonotype was counted between two and nine times. This rearrangement joins TRBV5-1 to TRBJ2-7; D remains ambiguous. The CDR3 runs 16 residues. The ends were cut back, 2 bases at V and 2 bases at J, with 17 bases in the middle. Germline V gene data show CDR1 as SGHRS and CDR2 as YFSETQ. This CDR3 is CASSFAQSSRTYEQYF. The CDR3, as DNA: TGCGCCAGCAGCTTCGCCCAGTCCAGCCGAACCTACGAGCAGTACTTC.

This rearrangement joins TRBV20-1 to TRBJ2-5; 10 bases match TRBD1. CDR3 length: 15 residues. The trim removed 5 bases at V and 0 bases at J, leaving 6 bases unmatched. Germline-derived CDR1 and CDR2 are DFQATT and SNEGSKA (reference sequence). The CDR3 nucleotides are TGCAGTGCTGTCAGACAGGGGGCCAACCAAGAGACCCAGTACTTC. This translates into CSAVRQGANQETQYF.

This chain links TRBV11-1 with TRBJ2-3; D possibly corresponds to TRBD1 (5 bases). CDR1 SGHAT and CDR2 FQDESV come from the germline V gene (reference sequence). This CDR3 comprises 16 residues. The germline V and J ends were trimmed by 5 bases and 0 bases, with 15 bases remaining between them. CDR3 sequence reads: CASSRRRGLSTDTQYF. As DNA, the CDR3 is TGTGCCAGCAGCCGACGTAGGGGTCTCAGCACAGATACGCAGTATTTT.